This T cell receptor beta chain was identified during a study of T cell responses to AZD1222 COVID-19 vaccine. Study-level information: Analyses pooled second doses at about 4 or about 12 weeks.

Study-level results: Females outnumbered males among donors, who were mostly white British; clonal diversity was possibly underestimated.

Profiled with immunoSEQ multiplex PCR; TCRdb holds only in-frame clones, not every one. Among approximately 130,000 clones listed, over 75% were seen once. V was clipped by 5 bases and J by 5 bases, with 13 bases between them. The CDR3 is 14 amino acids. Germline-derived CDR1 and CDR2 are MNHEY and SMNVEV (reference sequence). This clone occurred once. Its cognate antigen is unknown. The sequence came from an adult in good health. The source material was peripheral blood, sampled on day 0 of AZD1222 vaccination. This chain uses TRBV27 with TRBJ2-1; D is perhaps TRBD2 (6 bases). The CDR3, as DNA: TGTGCCAGCAGTACCGGGACTGGCAACAATGAGCAGTTCTTC. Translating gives CASSTGTGNNEQFF.